This record looks at one TCR beta chain sequence and its context. Its matching antigen is unknown. 13 Jbeta primers and 60 Vbeta primers were used for the PCR. Measured with immunoSEQ multiplex PCR; TCRdb has only the in-frame clones, and not every one. The sample lists more than 150,000 clones; 65% to 85% were seen once. The sample is drawn from a study of cytomegalovirus exposure and HLA in healthy donors. Overall study findings and caveats: Highly shared variants forming one cluster were likely a sequencing artifact. It was reported in a later analysis that an Asian-associated ancestry cluster showed fewer N-insertions than the approximately 700-donor mean.

Germline V gene sequence: CDR1 GTSNPN, CDR2 SVGIG (reference sequence). This CDR3 region has 20 residues. Trimming took 0 bases from V and 4 from J; bases not matched to a gene: 20. Specimen: PBMCs. The receptor comes from a girl under 18 in good health and CMV-seropositive. The chain uses TRBV30 and TRBJ2-3; 9 positions match TRBD2. CDR3 sequence reads: CAWSVRLTSGRRVVADTQYF. CDR3 nucleotide sequence: TGTGCCTGGAGTGTACGTCTGACAAGCGGGAGGAGGGTTGTAGCAGATACGCAGTATTTT.